The sequence of this TCR beta chain was determined in a study of shared clonotypes between healthy human individuals. Overall study context: CD4 naive and CD4 memory each took three plates per donor, while CD8 naive took two and CD8 memory one.

Points from the study as a whole: The study found lower generation probabilities in non-shared clonotypes than in those shared by all four donors.

A deep-level run was used for the assay. TCRdb keeps only in-frame clones here, not all; method: immunoSEQ multiplex PCR. The profile covers fewer than 1.4 million clones, with approximately 78% appearing a single time and around 0.61% taken by the ten largest. CD4+ cells underwent separation, giving CD45RA+ naive and CD45RA-negative memory subsets. CDR3 length equals 15 residues. Per germline, CDR1 KGHSH and CDR2 LQKENI. V shed 8 bases and J 3 bases; nucleotides not matched to a gene: 11. Concerning this clone itself: No antigen is known for it.

This TCR derives from a man between 18 and 29 years old in good health. Some clones in this sample may be carry-over from other donors' samples. V usage is TRBV18 and J usage is TRBJ1-2; 8 nucleotides match TRBD1. Sequenced material: memory CD4+ T cells from PBMCs. As for subset: CD45RA-negative fraction. CDR3 region: CASRPGTGPYYGYTF. In DNA form, the CDR3 reads TGTGCCAGCCGTCCCGGGACAGGACCATACTATGGCTACACCTTC.